This entry lists 27 T cell receptor beta chains sequenced from one sample in a study of CD8 T cells in ankylosing spondylitis. TCRdb re-called the 5' RACE reads with MiXCR, one entry per CDR3 protein. The table lists 35,000 to 45,000 distinct CDR3 sequences, approximately 11% of them singletons. What was sequenced was blood, either unsorted or a sorted T cell fraction (not recorded which). The receptors come from a male donor with ankylosing spondylitis or in good health (not recorded which).

This clonotype was counted many times. This chain links TRBV12-3 or TRBV12-4 with TRBJ1-1; unclear D gene. CDR3 length equals 13 residues. The V end was cut by 1 base, the J end by 4 bases, with 7 bases between. CDR3 sequence reads: CASSLGGLTEAFF. CDR3 nucleotides: TGTGCCAGCAGTTTAGGAGGGCTCACTGAAGCTTTCTTT.

This clonotype was picked up many times. This chain links TRBV28 with TRBJ1-1; TRBD1 is a possible D gene (6 bases). The CDR3 consists of 15 residues. The germline V gene encodes CDR1 MDHEN and CDR2 SYDVKM. Trimming stripped 5 bases from V and 0 bases from J, with 13 bases between. CDR3 coding DNA: TGTGCCAGCAGTCCCCCCCCAGGGGTGAACACTGAAGCTTTCTTT. Its translation: CASSPPPGVNTEAFF.

In its sample, this clonotype was seen many times. The CDR3: CASSLAALLVRSSTDTQYF. CDR3 DNA: TGTGCCAGCAGTTTAGCAGCGTTATTAGTCCGTTCTAGCACAGATACGCAGTATTTT. The J gene is TRBJ2-3, the V gene TRBV12-3 or TRBV12-4; D is undetermined. Trimming took 0 bases from V and 0 from J, leaving 19 bases between them. The CDR3 consists of 19 residues.

This clonotype was picked up many times. This chain uses TRBV5-1 with TRBJ1-6; D is undetermined. Per germline, CDR1 SGHRS and CDR2 YFSETQ. Trimming left V 3 bases short and J 0 bases short, with 10 bases between. The CDR3 covers 16 residues. The CDR3 loop is CASSSREFSYNSPLHF. As DNA, the CDR3 is TGCGCCAGCAGCTCGAGGGAATTCTCCTATAATTCACCCCTCCACTTT.

There are many counts of this clonotype. This chain uses TRBV28 with TRBJ1-1; TRBD1 might be the D (6 bases). CDR1 is MDHEN, CDR2 SYDVKM, per germline. This CDR3 is built from 16 residues. Trimming removed 0 bases at V and 1 base at J, with 12 bases between. For the CDR3, the DNA is TGTGCCAGCAGTTTATGGGTAGACAGGAGGAACACTGAAGCTTTCTTT. It yields the protein CASSLWVDRRNTEAFF.

The CDR3, as DNA: TGTGCCAGCAGTCTAAACAGGGCCGGGGCCAACGTCCTGACTTTC. It yields the protein CASSLNRAGANVLTF. The chain joins TRBV27 to TRBJ2-6; D is possibly TRBD1 (6 bases). CDR3 length: 15 amino acids. Trimming took off 5 bases at V and 4 bases at J, with 12 bases between the two ends. The germline CDR1 and CDR2 sequences are MNHEY and SMNVEV (reference sequence).

This clonotype was detected many times. The chain carries TRBV5-1 and TRBJ1-5; D possibly corresponds to TRBD1 (5 bases). The CDR3 runs to 15 residues. Germline assignment: CDR1 SGHRS and CDR2 YFSETQ. The V end lost 4 bases, the J end lost 0 bases, and 11 bases lay between the germline ends. CDR3 loop: CASSRDGHSNQPQHF. The CDR3 DNA is TGCGCCAGCAGCAGGGACGGTCATAGCAATCAGCCCCAGCATTTT.

The table lists this clonotype with many counts. The gene calls are TRBV12-3 or TRBV12-4 and TRBJ2-2; 8 nucleotides align to TRBD1. The V and J ends lost 3 bases and 4 bases, in that order; junction bases with no gene match: 4. The CDR3 is made up of 15 amino acids. The CDR3 DNA reads TGTGCCAGCAGTTTTGGACAGGGTAGCACCGGGGAGCTGTTTTTT. It yields the protein CASSFGQGSTGELFF.

V gene TRBV7-2 combines with J gene TRBJ1-5; 7 nucleotides agree with TRBD1. Germline V gives CDR1 SGHTA, CDR2 FQGNSA. V lost 5 bases, J lost 3 bases, and 7 bases stayed unmatched. The CDR3 totals 15 residues. CDR3 amino acids: CASSTTGTVNQPQHF. In DNA, the CDR3 is TGTGCCAGCAGCACAACCGGGACAGTCAATCAGCCCCAGCATTTT.

This clonotype was observed at least ten times. The chain employs TRBV7-2 and TRBJ2-3; D gene uncertain. The CDR3 has 15 amino acids. Germline V gene lookup returns CDR1 SGHTA and CDR2 FQGNSA. Trimming cost V 5 bases and J 5 bases, with 17 bases left between them. The CDR3 reads CASSVSLPPGDTQYF. The DNA for the CDR3 is TGTGCCAGCAGCGTATCCCTTCCGCCCGGAGATACGCAGTATTTT.

This clonotype was detected ten times or more. J is TRBJ2-7 and V is TRBV20-1; D remains unclear. The CDR3 covers 12 residues. CDR1 and CDR2 from the germline V gene are DFQATT and SNEGSKA (reference sequence). The V end was cut by 3 bases, the J end by 5 bases, with 11 bases between. This CDR3 is CSASTRPHEQYF. The CDR3 nucleotides are TGCAGTGCTAGTACAAGACCCCACGAGCAGTACTTC.

This clonotype showed up many times. The V call is TRBV4-2, the J call TRBJ1-1, with 11 positions matching TRBD1. Germline-derived CDR1 and CDR2 are LGHNA and YNFKEQ. This CDR3 comprises 18 residues. The junction had 11 bases not matched to a gene; V was cut back by 0 bases and J by 5 bases. The CDR3 spells CASSQEVAVGTGGTEAFF. The CDR3 DNA sequence: TGTGCCAGCAGCCAAGAAGTCGCGGTCGGGACAGGGGGTACTGAAGCTTTCTTT.

There are many counts of this clonotype. J is TRBJ2-7 and V is TRBV20-1; 7 nucleotides match TRBD1. Germline V gene data show CDR1 as DFQATT and CDR2 as SNEGSKA (reference sequence). Trimming at V came to 3 bases and at J to 3 bases, leaving 14 bases not matched to a gene. The length of the CDR3 is 16 residues. The CDR3: CSASYSWKQGNYEQYF. DNA for the CDR3: TGCAGTGCTAGCTACTCTTGGAAACAGGGGAACTACGAGCAGTACTTC.

This clonotype was observed a handful of times. The J gene is TRBJ2-1, the V gene TRBV19; D is uncertain. Germline values: CDR1 LNHDA, CDR2 SQIVND (reference sequence). V lost 5 bases and J 8 bases, leaving 16 bases between the germline ends. This CDR3 contains 14 residues. In nucleotides, the CDR3 is TGTGCCAGTAGTGGGTCGCTCGCGACGGATGAGCAGTTCTTC. Translating it yields CASSGSLATDEQFF.

The J gene is TRBJ1-1, the V gene TRBV6-2 or TRBV6-3; TRBD1 matches 10 bases. The V gene end was trimmed by 5 bases and the J gene end by 4 bases; junction bases not matched to a gene: 7. Germline V gene data show CDR1 as MNHEY and CDR2 as SVGEGT. The CDR3 covers 15 residues. Here the CDR3 reads CASSDRGHPPTEAFF. The CDR3 DNA follows: TGTGCCAGCAGTGACAGGGGGCACCCTCCCACTGAAGCTTTCTTT.

This clonotype was observed at least ten times. The V call is TRBV5-1, the J call TRBJ1-2; no clear D gene. Germline V CDR1 and CDR2: SGHRS, YFSETQ. CDR3 length equals 16 residues. The germline V and J ends were trimmed by 2 bases and 2 bases, with 16 bases remaining between them. The CDR3 reads CASSFDSVGRNYGYTF. The CDR3 bases are TGCGCCAGCAGCTTCGACTCGGTGGGCCGCAACTATGGCTACACCTTC. Looking up the rest from reference TRBV5-1 and TRBJ1-2 gives the full variable domain: KAGVTQTPRYLIKTRGQQVTLSCSPISGHRSVSWYQQTPGQGLQFLFEYFSETQRNKGNFPGRFSGRQFSNSRSEMNVSTLELGDSALYLCASSFDSVGRNYGYTFGSGTRLTVV.

This clonotype was recorded at least ten times. This rearrangement joins TRBV10-3 to TRBJ2-5, with TRBD1 identical over 7 bases. The CDR3 extends over 14 amino acids. Germline CDR1 and CDR2: ENHRY and SYGVKD. CDR3 sequence (DNA): TGTGCAAGCGGTCAGGGGGTGTCCCAAGAGACCCAGTACTTC. It codes for CASGQGVSQETQYF.

The chain is built from TRBV30 and TRBJ2-5; D remains ambiguous. Germline V gene sequence: CDR1 GTSNPN, CDR2 SVGIG (reference sequence). Trimming removed 0 bases at V and 3 bases at J, with 8 bases between. The CDR3 contains 13 residues. The CDR3 region has the DNA TGTGCCTGGAGTGTACCTGGGGAAGAGACCCAGTACTTC. Its protein is CAWSVPGEETQYF. The variable domain in full, completed from reference TRBV30 and TRBJ2-5, reads SQTIHQWPATLVQPVGSPLSLECTVEGTSNPNLYWYRQAAGRGLQLLFYSVGIGQISSEVPQNLSASRPQDRQFILSSKKLLLSDSGFYLCAWSVPGEETQYFGPGTRLLVL.

This clonotype was detected many times. The chain is built from TRBV6-1 and TRBJ2-1; TRBD1 matches 11 bases. This CDR3 is built from 15 residues. From germline, CDR1 is MNHNS and CDR2 SASEGT. V gave up 5 bases and J gave up 9 bases; unmatched junction bases: 9. CDR3 sequence reads: CASSIGQGAFSEQFF. CDR3 nucleotide sequence: TGTGCCAGCAGTATTGGACAGGGGGCCTTCAGTGAGCAGTTCTTC.

This clonotype has more than one count but fewer than ten. The V call is TRBV5-1, the J call TRBJ1-4; D is uncertain. Trimming took off 4 bases at V and 2 bases at J, with 15 bases between the two ends. CDR1 is SGHRS, CDR2 YFSETQ, per germline. This CDR3 is 16 amino acids long. In DNA form, the CDR3 reads TGCGCCAGCAGCCCGCACGGTGGTAGGACTAATGAAAAACTGTTTTTT. Translation gives CASSPHGGRTNEKLFF. Full variable domain (remainder filled in from reference TRBV5-1 and TRBJ1-4): KAGVTQTPRYLIKTRGQQVTLSCSPISGHRSVSWYQQTPGQGLQFLFEYFSETQRNKGNFPGRFSGRQFSNSRSEMNVSTLELGDSALYLCASSPHGGRTNEKLFFGSGTQLSVL.

This clonotype was seen at least ten times. This chain joins TRBV5-4 and TRBJ1-6; D remains unclear. CDR1 and CDR2 from the germline V gene are SGHNT and YYREEE (reference sequence). The CDR3 extends over 12 amino acids. Trimming pared 2 bases from V and 7 bases from J, leaving 4 bases between. The CDR3 DNA follows: TGTGCCAGCAGCTTTCAGAATTCACCCCTCCACTTT. It translates to CASSFQNSPLHF. The whole variable domain, filled in from reference TRBV5-4 and TRBJ1-6, reads ETGVTQSPTHLIKTRGQQVTLRCSSQSGHNTVSWYQQALGQGPQFIFQYYREEENGRGNFPPRFSGLQFPNYSSELNVNALELDDSALYLCASSFQNSPLHFGNGTRLTVT.

This clonotype showed up just a few times. The V call is TRBV6-2 or TRBV6-3, the J call TRBJ2-7; no reliable D call. The CDR3 is made up of 14 amino acids. The V and J ends lost 6 bases and 4 bases respectively, with 16 bases between them. CDR1 MNHEY and CDR2 SVGEGT come from the germline V gene. The CDR3, as DNA: TGTGCCAGCAGCCAAGGGATGAGGTGGTACGAGCAGTACTTC. Protein sequence: CASSQGMRWYEQYF.

The rearrangement joins TRBV12-3 or TRBV12-4 to TRBJ2-2, with TRBD1 matching 7 bases. This CDR3 contains 14 residues. Trimming cost V 5 bases and J 5 bases; bases outside gene matches: 5. The CDR3 loop is CASSPDRETGELFF. The CDR3 nucleotides are TGTGCCAGCAGTCCCGACAGGGAGACCGGGGAGCTGTTTTTT.

This clonotype was recorded many times. The V and J genes are TRBV5-1 and TRBJ1-2; 11 bases are a match to TRBD1. Trimming removed 4 bases from V and 13 bases from J; junction bases left unmatched: 12. This CDR3 contains 14 residues. The germline gives CDR1 SGHRS, CDR2 YFSETQ. Written as DNA, the CDR3 is TGCGCCAGCAGCCAGAGGACAGGGGGCCATTTTGGCACCTTC. This codes for CASSQRTGGHFGTF.

This clonotype was counted at least ten times. The chain uses TRBV29-1 and TRBJ1-5; D remains ambiguous. Deletions cut 0 bases from V and 0 bases from J, with 3 bases between. CDR1 and CDR2 (germline): SQVTM, ANQGSEA. CDR3 length equals 13 residues. The CDR3 reads CSVEEYSNQPQHF. Written as DNA, the CDR3 is TGCAGCGTTGAAGAGTATAGCAATCAGCCCCAGCATTTT.

This clonotype occurred many times. V and J are TRBV6-5 and TRBJ2-1; 12 bases are shared with TRBD1. V dropped 2 bases and J dropped 8; count of bases not matched to a gene: 4. Germline V gene data show CDR1 as MNHEY and CDR2 as SVGAGI. The CDR3 length is 15 residues. DNA for the CDR3: TGTGCCAGCAGTTACCCGGGACAGGGGGCCGATGAGCAGTTCTTC. It translates to CASSYPGQGADEQFF.

This clonotype has only a few counts. This chain links TRBV5-1 with TRBJ2-4; possible D gene TRBD1, 6 bases. Trimming removed 4 bases from V and 7 bases from J, with 21 bases in between. Germline CDR1 reads SGHRS; CDR2 reads YFSETQ. The CDR3 is made up of 16 amino acids. The CDR3 here is CASSPGRGGFENIQYF. For the CDR3, the DNA is TGCGCCAGCAGCCCGGGGAGAGGGGGTTTCGAGAACATTCAGTACTTC.